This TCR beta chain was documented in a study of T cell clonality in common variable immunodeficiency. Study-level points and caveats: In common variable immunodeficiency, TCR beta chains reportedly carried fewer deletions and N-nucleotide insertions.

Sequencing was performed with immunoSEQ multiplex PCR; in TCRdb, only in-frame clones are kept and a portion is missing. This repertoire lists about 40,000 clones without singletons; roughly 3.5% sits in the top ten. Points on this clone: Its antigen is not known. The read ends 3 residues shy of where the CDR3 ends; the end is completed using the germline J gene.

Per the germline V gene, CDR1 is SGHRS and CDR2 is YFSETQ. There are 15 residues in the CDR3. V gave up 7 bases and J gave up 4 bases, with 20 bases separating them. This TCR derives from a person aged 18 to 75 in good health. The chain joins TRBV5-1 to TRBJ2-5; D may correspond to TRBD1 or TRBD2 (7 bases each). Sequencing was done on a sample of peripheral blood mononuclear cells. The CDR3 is CASVRAGGGGETQYF. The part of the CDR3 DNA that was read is TGCGCCAGCGTACGAGCAGGGGGAGGGGGAGAGACC.